This passage covers 5 T cell receptor beta chains from one sample sequenced in a study of CD8 T cells in ankylosing spondylitis. TCRdb itself ran the 5' RACE reads through MiXCR, one entry per CDR3 protein. The sample includes some 200,000 distinct CDR3 sequences, about a quarter seen only once; the top ten take approximately 6.6%. Sequencing was done on a sample of blood, either unsorted or a sorted T cell fraction (not recorded which). The source of these receptors is a male donor with ankylosing spondylitis or in good health (not recorded which).

This clonotype was picked up many times. J is TRBJ2-1 and V is TRBV9, with 8 bases fitting TRBD1. With 3 bases clipped from V and 1 base from J, the junction kept 3 bases outside the gene matches. Germline V gene sequence: CDR1 SGDLS, CDR2 YYNGEE. The CDR3 covers 15 residues. Here the CDR3 reads CASSDTGGSYNEQFF. The CDR3 coding sequence is TGTGCCAGCAGCGATACAGGGGGGTCCTACAATGAGCAGTTCTTC. The full variable domain, in which reference TRBV9 and TRBJ2-1 provide the parts outside the CDR3, is DSGVTQTPKHLITATGQRVTLRCSPRSGDLSVYWYQQSLDQGLQFLIQYYNGEERAKGNILERFSAQQFPDLHSELNLSSLELGDSALYFCASSDTGGSYNEQFFGPGTRLTVL.

This clonotype has at least ten counts. CDR3 protein: CASSEIRGQRDQPQHF. The CDR3 DNA follows: TGTGCCAGCAGTGAAATCAGGGGGCAAAGAGATCAGCCCCAGCATTTT. The chain carries TRBV6-1 and TRBJ1-5; 8 bases map to TRBD1. The CDR3 contains 16 residues. With 2 bases clipped from V and 5 bases from J, the junction kept 8 bases outside the gene matches. From germline, CDR1 is MNHNS and CDR2 SASEGT.

The chain joins TRBV5-1 to TRBJ2-5; either TRBD1 or TRBD2 may supply D (6 bases each). V was trimmed by 0 bases and J by 7 bases, leaving 19 bases between them. This CDR3 spans 16 amino acids. Germline-derived CDR1 and CDR2 are SGHRS and YFSETQ. The CDR3 nucleotides read TGCGCCAGCAGCTTGGAGGGGGGCCCCGGGCGTGGGACCCAGTACTTC. Protein sequence: CASSLEGGPGRGTQYF. Full variable domain (remainder filled in from reference TRBV5-1 and TRBJ2-5): KAGVTQTPRYLIKTRGQQVTLSCSPISGHRSVSWYQQTPGQGLQFLFEYFSETQRNKGNFPGRFSGRQFSNSRSEMNVSTLELGDSALYLCASSLEGGPGRGTQYFGPGTRLLVL.

This CDR3 is CSARGRTVNQPQHF. As DNA, the CDR3 is TGCAGTGCTAGAGGTCGGACAGTCAATCAGCCCCAGCATTTT. The rearrangement joins TRBV20-1 to TRBJ1-5, with D tentatively TRBD1 (6 bases). Germline V gene data show CDR1 as DFQATT and CDR2 as SNEGSKA (reference sequence). The CDR3 covers 14 residues. V gave up 1 base and J gave up 3 bases, with 10 bases separating them.

This chain links TRBV30 with TRBJ1-1; D perhaps matches TRBD1 (5 bases). The ends were cut back, 1 base at V and 7 bases at J, with 25 bases in the middle. This CDR3 has 17 amino acids. Germline assignment: CDR1 GTSNPN and CDR2 SVGIG (reference sequence). The CDR3 protein is CAWSAGFRTGTGNEAFF. The DNA of the CDR3 is TGTGCCTGGAGTGCCGGATTTAGAACGGGGACGGGTAATGAAGCTTTCTTT.